The text below deals with one T cell receptor (beta chain). This receptor's antigen is unknown. Within one base of it there is no much larger clone, and no base qualities were kept. CD3+ T cells were first rested overnight at 2.5 million to 3 million cells/mL in RPMI 1640 without fetal bovine serum. MACS immunomagnetic beads were used according to the manufacturer's instructions to isolate CD3+ T cells from PBMCs. The CDR3 spans 16 residues, from the cysteine through the phenylalanine. CDR3 DNA is the only sequence kept; it has 48 bases, read in frame from the first base. CDR1 KGHSH and CDR2 LQKENI are derived from the germline V gene. V drops 0 bases and J drops 4 bases, leaving 12 bases in between. This sample stems from a study of T cell repertoires and leukemia-associated antigens (dated by TCRdb to between 2018 and 2021). Notes on the research overall: Around 16 million effective reads were obtained overall, with each sample giving about 5.1 to 7 million read pairs and roughly 3 to 5.0 million effective reads. Using in vitro peptide stimulation of healthy T cells, the study set out to figure out what antigen is recognized by a TCR Vbeta21 clone that had previously been found in CML patients. What the authors observed across the whole study: Across the four groups, there were no significant differences in the numbers of Vbeta genes (roughly 58), Jbeta genes (around 13), VDJ rearrangements, or unique CDR3s. The antigen specificity and function of the expanded clones were not directly tested, and further investigation of both was required.

TRIzol reagent was used to extract total RNA from the cultured T cells. TCRbeta libraries were amplified from RNA using 5' rapid amplification of cDNA ends (5'RACE). Library concentration and integrity were checked with Qubit, an Agilent instrument, and quantitative PCR before sequencing. A commercial service provider sequenced the qualified libraries on Illumina HiSeq or MiSeq. Concerning the study's data processing: TCR sequences in each sample were identified with MiXCR version 1.8.2. For a clone to be considered qualified, a CDR3 longer than four amino acids, an in-frame nucleotide length, and the absence of a stop codon were required. An effective read was defined as a read containing the complete CDR3 structure. RT-PCR with 24 Vbeta primers, GeneScan spectratyping, and Sanger sequencing were used to validate expanded clones. TCRdb trimmed the raw reads at Q25, called clones with MiXCR and kept productive beta chains. Each entry is one CDR3 protein sequence, shown with its most common DNA and genes. TCRdb, not the authors, supplied the V and J calls. Within this sample are over 8,500 distinct CDR3 sequences, with about 40% of them counted one time only. The top ten clonotypes cover less than 70% of the sample.

The TCR was taken from a female donor in good health. Source material: CD3+ T cells sorted from blood and cultured. The chain couples TRBV18 to TRBJ2-2; the D gene lacks a confident call. The CDR3 has the sequence CASSPPIWAVTGELFF. The nucleotide sequence reads as follows: TGTGCCAGCTCACCACCGATTTGGGCGGTCACCGGGGAGCTGTTTTTT.